This T cell receptor (beta chain) derives from a study of blood T cell repertoires in COVID-19. The wider study: PBMCs, B-cell-depleted T cells, or T cells provided the cDNA or gDNA that made up the material.

Assay used: immunoSEQ multiplex PCR; TCRdb lists only in-frame clones, some missing. This table has about 170,000 clones, roughly 90% appearing once. This clone was picked up a small number of times. Sequencing input: peripheral blood. The clonotype comes from a woman aged 60 to 75 with COVID-19, enrolled during active disease.

CDR3 sequence reads: CASSDPGLAQYEQYF. The CDR3, as DNA: TGCGCCAGCAGCGACCCGGGACTAGCGCAGTACGAGCAGTACTTC. This chain connects TRBV10-2 to TRBJ2-7; 10 bases align to TRBD2. Trimming took 6 bases from V and 4 from J; bases not matched to a gene: 9. The CDR3 extends over 15 amino acids. Germline loops: CDR1 WSHSY, CDR2 SAAADI.